The present T cell receptor (beta chain) was sequenced within a study of neurological immune-mediated disorders. Germline assignment: CDR1 SGHTA and CDR2 FQGNSA. With 5 bases removed from V and 3 bases from J, the gap between germline ends came to 9 bases. This CDR3 is built from 13 residues. This clonotype was found many times. TCRdb used MiXCR to reprocess the 5' RACE reads, holding one entry per CDR3 protein. The data hold 30,000 to 45,000 distinct CDR3 sequences, with about 4.4% observed a single time. The sample taken for sequencing was CD4+ T cells from blood. This rearrangement joins TRBV7-2 to TRBJ2-3; D not resolved. This sequence originates from a man between 18 and 35 years old in good health. CDR3 sequence: CASSLLPTDTQYF. In DNA form, the CDR3 reads TGTGCCAGCAGCCTTCTGCCAACAGATACGCAGTATTTT.